The sequence of this TCR beta chain was determined in a study of shared clonotypes between healthy human individuals (dated by TCRdb to 2018 to 2021). General notes on the study: The cohort included three men and a couple of women between 18 and 49 years of age. Per donor, three plates each were used for CD4 naive and CD4 memory, two for CD8 naive, and one for CD8 memory. The study deeply sequenced blood TCR repertoires of five healthy adults to estimate repertoire size and the extent of clonotype sharing between individuals. Different laboratories and diverse techniques were used to prepare libraries and sequence TCR repertoires, to increase sequencing depth and limit assay-specific biases. Leukapheresis yielded between about 0.9 and 9 billion PBMCs per donor.

Using the deep immunoSEQ assay, TCR CDR3 regions were amplified from genomic DNA by multiplex PCR. Extracted genomic DNA from each cell subset was spread evenly across all wells of several immunoSEQ 96-well plates, with each plate serving as a replicate. For sorted subsets, about 0.2 ug genomic DNA, equal to some 30,000 T cell genomes, was loaded into each replicate PCR. Purified libraries were measured with a Qubit 3.0 fluorometer, size-checked on a Bioanalyzer 2100, and measured again with the KAPA Library Quantification kit. Each immunoSEQ 96-well plate was sequenced on its own single-read 150-cycle Illumina NextSeq 550 flow cell. Under the source paper's analysis protocol: Because only junctional sequences without quality scores were contained in the immunoSEQ output, filtering matching that applied to full-length reads could not be performed. Sequences were annotated with PyIR, a Python wrapper for IgBLAST v1.9, using IMGT germline references to assign V/J genes and CDR3. Reads with weak V/J assignments (E-value above 1e-6), missing CDR3, stop codons, out-of-frame junctions, or ambiguous translated residues were removed. V3J clonotypes were defined by identical inferred V gene, J gene, and CDR3 amino acid sequence. Percentage overlap between repertoires was computed as shared unique clonotypes divided by the size of the smaller repertoire. Repertoire richness was assessed with RTK rarefaction, the Chao1 estimator, and Recon v2.1 estimates of unobserved clonotypes. For all TCRbeta clonotypes obtained by the gDNA method from four donors, generation probabilities were computed with OLGA. TCRdb stores this immuneACCESS table with in-frame sequences only. Part of the clones is absent; in the studies checked, under half of the shortfall reflects unresolved V genes, and no reason is known for the rest. V, J and clone size derive from that table, while D and trimming were established from the DNA sequence. The sample data list 600,000 or so clones, and 90% to 95% of these were observed just once. The ten largest make up about 0.11% of the sample.

The paper's findings and limits, for the study overall: Based on pairwise subsampling, the degree of clonotype sharing among donors was expected to be affected by sequencing depth. Naive subsets generally had larger estimated clonotype richness than memory subsets did. Across a few donors, around 5% of naive CD4, roughly 3.4% of naive CD8, approximately 2.5% of memory CD4, and roughly 0.41% of memory CD8 clonotypes were shared. Compared with non-shared clonotypes, clonotypes shared by all four sorted-subset donors had higher generation probabilities. The genetic and exposure-history diversity represented was limited by the small number of donors. Incomplete sequencing was indicated by rarefaction of sorted-subset datasets, despite the large sequencing depth. Sampling was restricted to blood, and TCR repertoires in tissues likely differ from the TCR repertoires found in blood.

As to this clone: Its antigen remains unidentified. No base-level quality is on record; no much larger clone is a single base apart.

CD8 naive samples were obtained by positive selection for CCR7 among CD45RO-negative cells, yielding a CD45RA+CCR7+ population from which TemRA cells were excluded. The donors were healthy, HIV-negative adults who had no recently reported acute infections or vaccinations. Every donor was a Caucasian adult living in Nashville, Tennessee, USA. Blood was obtained by leukapheresis, after which PBMCs were separated by Ficoll-Histopaque density gradient centrifugation and cryopreserved in liquid nitrogen vapor phase. Analytical flow cytometry was used to check the purity and quantity of each magnetically sorted T cell population. Genomic DNA was isolated from every sorted fraction and measured by UV absorbance on a Nanodrop 2000c. CDR1 and CDR2 (SGHTA, FQGNSA) derive from the germline V gene. Including the terminal cysteine and phenylalanine, the CDR3 comprises 15 residues. Only CDR3 DNA remains: 45 bases, in frame from the first base. The germline V and J ends show losses of 4 bases and 3 bases respectively, and no gene match explains 8 bases of the junction.

Sequenced material: naive CD8+ T cells sorted from blood. The cell subset or site label corresponds to: CD45RA+CCR7+. The TCR was taken from a woman aged 25 to 39 in good health. The receptor chain draws on TRBV7-2 and TRBJ2-7; TRBD2 fits 8 bases in the junction. The encoded CDR3 is CASSSLTSVNYEQYF. In nucleotides, the sequence is TGTGCCAGCAGCTCGCTGACTAGCGTGAACTACGAGCAGTACTTC.